What follows are 27 T cell receptor beta chains derived from one specimen sequenced in a study of Ad26.COV2.S vaccination and SARS-CoV-2 variants. Treatment indicated: roughly 18 received Ad26.COV2.S at low or high dose, single or two shots; about 5 received placebo; per-sample allocation not given. Repertoires come from day 63 after the first vaccine or placebo injection. Assay used: immunoSEQ multiplex PCR; TCRdb lists only in-frame clones, some missing. The sample gives about 400,000 clones, around 91% of which show up once; about 1.9% is in the top ten. The sample here was peripheral blood, taken in a trial of Ad26.COV2.S vaccine versus placebo. The receptor source for this set is a person between 18 and 65 years old who received the Ad26.COV2.S COVID-19 vaccine or a placebo.

This chain joins TRBV28 and TRBJ2-7; TRBD2 aligns across 8 bases. Per germline, CDR1 MDHEN and CDR2 SYDVKM. With V trimmed by 8 bases and J by 1 base, 10 bases remained unmatched. The CDR3 sequence is 15 residues long. The CDR3 loop is CASATGGGLSYEQYF. CDR3 DNA: TGTGCCAGCGCCACGGGAGGGGGACTATCCTACGAGCAGTACTTC.

The CDR3 protein is CASSPDGGGGYGYTF. In DNA, the CDR3 is TGTGCCAGCTCACCAGATGGTGGGGGAGGCTATGGCTACACCTTC. The chain couples TRBV18 to TRBJ1-2; TRBD1 is a possible D gene (5 bases). This CDR3 has 15 residues. V dropped 2 bases and J dropped 4 bases, with 14 bases sitting between them. CDR1 and CDR2 from the germline V gene are KGHSH and LQKENI.

This chain links TRBV5-1 with TRBJ2-2; D gene uncertain. The CDR3 is 17 residues long. Germline V CDR1 and CDR2: SGHRS, YFSETQ. Trimming cost V 4 bases and J 4 bases, with 20 bases left between them. CDR3 region: CASSAPTFGVVTGELFF. CDR3 coding DNA: TGCGCCAGCAGCGCCCCCACATTCGGAGTGGTCACCGGGGAGCTGTTTTTT.

V and J are TRBV7-2 and TRBJ1-2, with D unclear. This CDR3 is built from 12 residues. Trimming took 5 bases from V and 4 from J, leaving 8 bases between them. The germline V gene has CDR1 SGHTA and CDR2 FQGNSA. CDR3 sequence reads: CASSQRGYGYTF. The CDR3, as DNA: TGTGCCAGCAGCCAACGGGGCTATGGCTACACCTTC.

This clone was seen just once. The CDR3 loop reads CASSEIPGGNQPQHF. CDR3 bases: TGTGCCAGCAGTGAAATTCCAGGGGGCAATCAGCCCCAGCATTTT. V usage is TRBV6-1 and J usage is TRBJ1-5, with a possible D match to TRBD1 (6 bases). Between the trimmed V and J ends, which lost 2 bases and 2 bases, there was a span of 10 bases. The CDR3 covers 15 residues. Germline V gives CDR1 MNHNS, CDR2 SASEGT.

V usage is TRBV19 and J usage is TRBJ1-5; 8 bases agree with TRBD1. The V and J ends lost 7 bases and 4 bases, in that order; junction bases with no gene match: 9. Germline values: CDR1 LNHDA, CDR2 SQIVND (reference sequence). This CDR3 spans 15 amino acids. The CDR3 reads CASTPDRGGNQPQHF. DNA of the CDR3: TGTGCCAGTACTCCCGACAGGGGTGGGAATCAGCCCCAGCATTTT.

The chain combines TRBV5-1 with TRBJ2-3; 7 bases fit TRBD2. The junction had 9 bases not matched to a gene; V was cut back by 2 bases and J by 3 bases. There are 16 residues in the CDR3. The germline gives CDR1 SGHRS, CDR2 YFSETQ. The CDR3 region has the DNA TGCGCCAGCAGCTTCGCTAGCGGAACACCAACAGATACGCAGTATTTT. Protein: CASSFASGTPTDTQYF.

The genes are TRBV27 and TRBJ2-3; possible D gene TRBD1, 6 bases. There are 15 residues in the CDR3. Trimming took off 7 bases at V and 10 bases at J, with 24 bases between the two ends. The germline gives CDR1 MNHEY, CDR2 SMNVEV (reference sequence). CDR3 in amino acids: CASTRGWGLVDAQYF. The CDR3 DNA sequence: TGTGCCAGCACCCGAGGGTGGGGGCTGGTCGACGCGCAGTATTTT.

This sequence joins TRBV24-1 and TRBJ1-5; D not resolved. The CDR3 loop spans 20 amino acids. The V gene's germline CDR1 is KGHDR and CDR2 SFDVKD. The V end lost 0 bases, the J end lost 1 base, and 21 bases lay between the germline ends. The CDR3 reads CATSDLHQAPFPGSNQPQHF. CDR3 in DNA: TGTGCCACCAGTGATTTGCATCAGGCACCGTTTCCGGGGAGCAATCAGCCCCAGCATTTT.

The chain employs TRBV5-5 and TRBJ1-5; D is ambiguous. Germline-derived CDR1 and CDR2 are SGHKS and YYEKEE (reference sequence). V was pared by 0 bases and J by 3 bases, with 7 bases between. This CDR3 contains 14 residues. CDR3 sequence reads: CASSLEVDNQPQHF. The CDR3 DNA sequence: TGTGCCAGCAGCTTGGAGGTCGACAATCAGCCCCAGCATTTT. Looking up the rest from reference TRBV5-5 and TRBJ1-5 gives the full variable domain: DAGVTQSPTHLIKTRGQQVTLRCSPISGHKSVSWYQQVLGQGPQFIFQYYEKEERGRGNFPDRFSARQFPNYSSELNVNALLLGDSALYLCASSLEVDNQPQHFGDGTRLSIL.

The chain's CDR3 is CASSLQGSSYNEQFF. The CDR3 DNA reads as TGTGCCAGCAGTCTACAGGGGAGCTCCTACAATGAGCAGTTCTTC. V usage is TRBV28 and J usage is TRBJ2-1; 7 bases are shared with TRBD1. Looked up from germline, CDR1 is MDHEN and CDR2 is SYDVKM. Losses at the gene ends were 5 bases for V and 0 bases for J; bases not matched to a gene: 4. The CDR3 is made up of 15 amino acids.

This clone was seen once. This chain uses TRBV5-1 with TRBJ1-1; TRBD1 agrees at 10 bases. Germline V gene data show CDR1 as SGHRS and CDR2 as YFSETQ. This CDR3 is 15 amino acids long. After removal of 3 bases from V and 5 bases from J, the junction contained 7 bases not matched to a gene. CDR3 nucleotides: TGCGCCAGCAGCTATCCGACAGGGGGCAGTACTGAAGCTTTCTTT. This codes for CASSYPTGGSTEAFF.

V gene TRBV3-1 (or the pseudogene TRBV3-2) combines with J gene TRBJ2-2; 9 nucleotides line up with TRBD1. CDR1 is LGHDT and CDR2 is YNNKEL in the germline V gene (reference sequence). V lost 4 bases to trimming and J lost 8 bases; unmatched junction nucleotides: 8. The CDR3 length is 15 residues. The CDR3 here is CASSLSTGGLGELFF. In nucleotides, the CDR3 is TGTGCCAGCAGCCTGAGTACAGGGGGCTTGGGGGAGCTGTTTTTT.

J is TRBJ1-1 and V is TRBV30; maybe TRBD1 (5 bases). The CDR3 totals 14 residues. V was trimmed by 7 bases and J by 4 bases, leaving 19 bases between them. Per germline, CDR1 GTSNPN and CDR2 SVGIG (reference sequence). The CDR3 nucleotides read TGTGCCTTTACTCTGAACCAGGGTATCACTGAAGCTTTCTTT. Translation: CAFTLNQGITEAFF.

The V call is TRBV9, the J call TRBJ2-7; D possibly corresponds to TRBD1 (5 bases). CDR1 and CDR2 (germline): SGDLS, YYNGEE. V lost 0 bases and J lost 6, with 16 bases in between. This CDR3 region has 15 residues. The CDR3 DNA reads as TGTGCCAGCAGCGTAGGTGTGGGGCAGGCTTTCGAGCAGTACTTC. Translation gives CASSVGVGQAFEQYF.

V and J are TRBV21-1 and TRBJ2-7; the table's D call, TRBD1, was not checked against the DNA. TRBV21-1 corresponds to a pseudogene. This CDR3 region has 15 residues. This CDR3 reads CASSKLRDRRYEQYF. As DNA, the CDR3 is TGTGCCAGCAGCAAACTCCGGGACAGGCGGTACGAGCAGTACTTC.

The gene calls are TRBV7-8 and TRBJ2-2, with D possibly being TRBD1 (7 bases). V was shortened by 3 bases and J by 5 bases, with 16 bases between the two germline ends. CDR1 SGHVS and CDR2 FQNEAQ come from the germline V gene. The CDR3 spans 16 residues. The CDR3 loop is CASSFRGARATGELFF. The CDR3, as DNA: TGTGCCAGCAGCTTCAGGGGGGCCCGAGCGACCGGGGAGCTGTTTTTT.

The V call is TRBV19, the J call TRBJ1-5; 7 positions agree with TRBD1. The CDR3 spans 14 residues. After removal of 6 bases from V and 6 bases from J, the junction contained 8 bases not matched to a gene. Germline lookup yields CDR1 LNHDA and CDR2 SQIVND (reference sequence). This CDR3 is CASSKETGSQPQHF. In nucleotides, the CDR3 is TGTGCCAGTAGCAAAGAGACAGGGAGTCAGCCCCAGCATTTT.

The rearrangement links TRBV2 to TRBJ2-7; the match to TRBD2 covers 11 bases. From germline, CDR1 is SNHLY and CDR2 FYNNEI. This CDR3 is 13 amino acids long. V lost 6 bases and J lost 11; bases outside the gene matches: 9. The CDR3 DNA is TGTGCCAGCAGGCTGACTAGCGGGACTTTCGAGTACTTC. Its protein is CASRLTSGTFEYF.

The chain links TRBV5-8 to TRBJ1-1; TRBD1 might be the D (5 bases). CDR3 length: 15 residues. The germline gives CDR1 SGHTS, CDR2 YDEGEE. V was shortened by 4 bases and J by 11 bases, with 24 bases between the two germline ends. DNA for the CDR3: TGTGCCAGCAGCCCCCGCGTCGCGGGGCGCAATTGGGCTTTCTTT. Its protein product is CASSPRVAGRNWAFF.

The chain uses TRBV29-1 and TRBJ2-3; D is unclear. CDR3 length equals 14 residues. Looked up from germline, CDR1 is SQVTM and CDR2 is ANQGSEA. Deletions cut 6 bases from V and 2 bases from J, with 15 bases between. CDR3 protein: CSVPLSPTTDTQYF. CDR3 coding DNA: TGCAGCGTACCCCTGAGCCCCACCACAGATACGCAGTATTTT.

The chain recombines TRBV10-3 with TRBJ1-3; the match to TRBD1 covers 8 bases. This CDR3 spans 17 amino acids. Germline V gene data show CDR1 as ENHRY and CDR2 as SYGVKD. V gave up 6 bases and J gave up 0 bases; unmatched junction bases: 10. CDR3 protein: CAIRDSGTGYSGNTIYF. The CDR3 bases are TGTGCCATCAGGGACTCCGGGACAGGCTACTCTGGAAACACCATATATTTT.

The chain combines TRBV21-1 with TRBJ2-3; the table gives TRBD1 as D, unverified against the DNA. TRBV21-1 is marked as a pseudogene. The CDR3 length is 21 residues. The CDR3 nucleotides read TGTGCCAGCAGCAAATTGGGGACAGAAATTCCCGGGACAGCAATCACAGATACGCAGTATTTT. Translated: CASSKLGTEIPGTAITDTQYF.

The rearrangement links TRBV5-1 to TRBJ2-7, with 8 nucleotides matching TRBD2. CDR1 and CDR2 from the germline V gene are SGHRS and YFSETQ. Trimming took 4 bases from V and 5 from J; bases not matched to a gene: 8. The CDR3 runs 14 residues. The CDR3 here is CASSQAGLADEQYF. CDR3 DNA sequence: TGCGCCAGCAGCCAGGCCGGACTAGCAGACGAGCAGTACTTC.

A single count supports this clone. CDR3 in amino acids: CASSPQTGAGELFF. In nucleotides, the CDR3 is TGTGCCAGCAGCCCGCAGACAGGGGCCGGGGAGCTGTTTTTT. V gene TRBV9 combines with J gene TRBJ2-2, with TRBD1 identical over 8 bases. The CDR3 runs to 14 residues. The germline gives CDR1 SGDLS, CDR2 YYNGEE. V trimming: 4 bases; J trimming: 6 bases; junction bases outside the gene matches: 5.

The V and J genes are TRBV5-1 and TRBJ2-1, with 14 bases lining up with TRBD2. Germline loops: CDR1 SGHRS, CDR2 YFSETQ. The length of the CDR3 is 21 residues. Trimming took 5 bases from V and 7 from J; bases not matched to a gene: 23. CDR3 sequence (DNA): TGCGCCAGCAGGAGGCTAAGGTCGGGACTAGCGGGAGAAAATGCGAGAAATGAGCAGTTCTTC. This translates into CASRRLRSGLAGENARNEQFF.

The CDR3 reads CASSPPQRRLSNQPQHF. In nucleotides, the CDR3 is TGTGCCAGTAGCCCACCCCAGCGACGTCTTAGCAATCAGCCCCAGCATTTT. The chain is built from TRBV19 and TRBJ1-5; no definite D call. Trimming took 6 bases from V and 0 from J, leaving 18 bases between them. CDR1 LNHDA and CDR2 SQIVND come from the germline V gene (reference sequence). The CDR3 extends over 17 amino acids.